These 27 T cell receptor beta chains were sequenced from one sample in a study of Ad26.COV2.S vaccination and SARS-CoV-2 variants. Repertoires were generated with immunoSEQ multiplex PCR, while TCRdb's copy carries only in-frame clones and drops some. The sample yields 380,000 or so clones, 75% to 90% seen once. Treatment described: about 20 received Ad26.COV2.S at low or high dose, single or two shots; 5 received placebo; per-sample allocation not given. At day 63 after the first vaccine or placebo injection, samples were drawn. The sample in question was peripheral blood, obtained in a trial of Ad26.COV2.S vaccine versus placebo. These receptors came from a person aged 18-65 years who received the Ad26.COV2.S COVID-19 vaccine or a placebo.

This rearrangement joins TRBV5-6 to TRBJ2-7; D remains unclear. The germline V and J ends were trimmed by 1 base and 2 bases, with 7 bases remaining between them. Germline loops: CDR1 SGHDT, CDR2 YYEEEE. CDR3 length: 13 amino acids. Written as DNA, the CDR3 is TGTGCCAGCAGCTTGCGAGACGCCTACGAGCAGTACTTC. Protein: CASSLRDAYEQYF.

The chain is built from TRBV5-5 and TRBJ2-3, with 7 positions matching TRBD2. CDR1 is SGHKS and CDR2 is YYEKEE in the germline V gene (reference sequence). V lost 4 bases to trimming and J lost 4 bases; unmatched junction nucleotides: 6. CDR3 size: 14 residues. DNA of the CDR3: TGTGCCAGCAGCCTCCTAGCGGAGGCAGATACGCAGTATTTT. Translation: CASSLLAEADTQYF. Full variable domain (outside the CDR3, taken from reference TRBV5-5 and TRBJ2-3): DAGVTQSPTHLIKTRGQQVTLRCSPISGHKSVSWYQQVLGQGPQFIFQYYEKEERGRGNFPDRFSARQFPNYSSELNVNALLLGDSALYLCASSLLAEADTQYFGPGTRLTVL.

This clone appeared once. V and J are TRBV4-3 and TRBJ1-2; no reliable D call. The CDR3 totals 19 residues. In germline, CDR1 is LGHNA, CDR2 YSLEER. V lost 3 bases and J lost 1, with 24 bases in between. Here the CDR3 DNA reads TGCGCCAGCAGCCACCAGTCGGGTACTGGATTTTCCCTTAACTATGGCTACACCTTC. Residues: CASSHQSGTGFSLNYGYTF.

CDR3 sequence reads: CASSLGAGPARDTNYGYTF. The CDR3 DNA is TGTGCCAGCAGCTTAGGGGCGGGGCCCGCCCGGGATACTAACTATGGCTACACCTTC. The rearrangement joins TRBV11-3 to TRBJ1-2; tentative D call: TRBD1 (5 bases). This CDR3 region has 19 residues. Germline CDR1 SGHNT, CDR2 YENEEA. The germline V and J ends were trimmed by 1 base and 0 bases, with 21 bases remaining between them.

In regard to this clone: The CDR3 end shows no conserved phenylalanine or tryptophan, and so a read error is likely. The rearrangement uses TRBV5-4 and TRBJ1-2; D is perhaps TRBD1 (5 bases). The V gene's germline CDR1 is SGHNT and CDR2 YYREEE (reference sequence). This CDR3 is 14 amino acids long. Trimming shortened V by 3 bases and J by 8 bases, and 17 bases separated the two germline ends. The CDR3 DNA reads as TGTGCCAGCAGCTCGGGACGGGCCTCTGAAGGCTACACCCTC. Translated: CASSSGRASEGYTL.

V usage is TRBV27 and J usage is TRBJ2-2, with D hard to call. Trimming pared 6 bases from V and 6 bases from J, leaving 8 bases between. The CDR3 contains 12 residues. Germline lookup yields CDR1 MNHEY and CDR2 SMNVEV (reference sequence). CDR3 DNA sequence: TGTGCCAGCAGCCCAGGTGCCGGGGAGCTGTTTTTT. This encodes CASSPGAGELFF.

The rearrangement joins TRBV9 to TRBJ2-5; D may match TRBD1 or TRBD2 (5 bases each). The CDR3 has 15 residues. The V gene's germline CDR1 is SGDLS and CDR2 YYNGEE. V shed 0 bases and J shed 4 bases, with 13 bases lying between them. For the CDR3, the DNA is TGTGCCAGCAGCGTAGCTGACGGGGCCAGAGAGACCCAGTACTTC. Translation gives CASSVADGARETQYF.

The gene calls are TRBV5-1 and TRBJ2-5; D call uncertain. The CDR3 is 16 residues long. The V end was cut by 2 bases, the J end by 4 bases, with 18 bases between. The germline V gene has CDR1 SGHRS and CDR2 YFSETQ. Written as DNA, the CDR3 is TGCGCCAGCAGCTTAACCACCAGTGGGTTCGCAGAGACCCAGTACTTC. Residues: CASSLTTSGFAETQYF.

The genes are TRBV25-1 and TRBJ1-4, with 7 bases aligning to TRBD1. The germline V gene has CDR1 MGHDK and CDR2 SYGVNS. CDR3 length: 11 residues. The V and J ends lost 8 bases and 8 bases, in that order; junction bases with no gene match: 2. The CDR3 sequence is CASGTEEKLFF. The CDR3 DNA follows: TGTGCCAGCGGGACAGAAGAAAAACTGTTTTTT. The whole variable domain, remainder taken from reference TRBV25-1 and TRBJ1-4, is EADIYQTPRYLVIGTGKKITLECSQTMGHDKMYWYQQDPGMELHLIHYSYGVNSTEKGDLSSESTVSRIRTEHFPLTLESARPSHTSQYLCASGTEEKLFFGSGTQLSVL.

This chain links TRBV7-3 with TRBJ2-1; no reliable D call. This CDR3 has 13 residues. Looked up from germline, CDR1 is SGHTA and CDR2 is FQGTGA. V was pared by 5 bases and J by 5 bases, with 10 bases between. The CDR3 sequence: CASSLDQHNEQFF. The CDR3 region has the DNA TGTGCCAGCAGCCTCGACCAGCACAATGAGCAGTTCTTC.

This sequence joins TRBV24-1 and TRBJ1-4; D possibly corresponds to TRBD1 (6 bases). CDR3 length equals 17 residues. The germline V and J ends were trimmed by 7 bases and 5 bases, with 22 bases remaining between them. Germline V gene sequence: CDR1 KGHDR, CDR2 SFDVKD. The CDR3 reads CATSGGPGAFENEKLFF. In DNA form, the CDR3 reads TGTGCCACCAGCGGCGGGCCAGGGGCGTTTGAGAATGAAAAACTGTTTTTT.

The chain links TRBV11-2 to TRBJ1-3; the D gene is possibly TRBD1 (5 bases). The CDR3 spans 15 residues. In germline, CDR1 is SGHAT, CDR2 FQNNGV. Trimming left V 1 base short and J 4 bases short, with 11 bases between. The CDR3 is CASSLAAGIGNTIYF. The CDR3 nucleotides read TGTGCCAGCAGCTTAGCGGCAGGGATCGGAAACACCATATATTTT. The whole variable domain, filled in from reference TRBV11-2 and TRBJ1-3, reads EAGVAQSPRYKIIEKRQSVAFWCNPISGHATLYWYQQILGQGPKLLIQFQNNGVVDDSQLPKDRFSAERLKGVDSTLKIQPAKLEDSAVYLCASSLAAGIGNTIYFGEGSWLTVV.

This chain connects TRBV7-8 to TRBJ1-6; no reliable D call. This CDR3 comprises 14 residues. Trimming shortened V by 1 base and J by 7 bases, and 8 bases separated the two germline ends. Germline CDR1 is SGHVS and CDR2 is FQNEAQ. DNA of the CDR3: TGTGCCAGCAGCTTAGGGACGGTGAATTCACCCCTCCACTTT. It encodes CASSLGTVNSPLHF.

The chain joins TRBV4-1 to TRBJ1-2; D call uncertain. The CDR3 length is 13 residues. CDR1 is MGHRA, CDR2 YSYEKL, per germline. Deletions cut 4 bases from V and 4 bases from J, with 10 bases between. CDR3 DNA sequence: TGCGCCAGCAGCCGAGGACCCGGCTATGGCTACACCTTC. Translated, it gives CASSRGPGYGYTF.

The rearrangement links TRBV11-2 to TRBJ1-1; D is possibly TRBD1 (6 bases). V dropped 2 bases and J dropped 7 bases, with 14 bases sitting between them. Germline V lookup: CDR1 SGHAT, CDR2 FQNNGV. The CDR3 length is 14 residues. In nucleotides, the CDR3 is TGTGCCAGCAGCTTAAGGGGGGGGAAGAATGAAGCTTTCTTT. Its translation: CASSLRGGKNEAFF.

V usage is TRBV6-5 and J usage is TRBJ2-7, with 7 positions matching TRBD1. The CDR3 loop spans 15 amino acids. In germline, CDR1 is MNHEY, CDR2 SVGAGI. V shed 5 bases, J shed 3 bases, and the junction held 10 bases outside the gene matches. In DNA form, the CDR3 reads TGTGCCAGCAGTCCCGAGGGGGCAGGGTACTACGAGCAGTACTTC. Amino acid sequence: CASSPEGAGYYEQYF.

The table lists this clone with a count of one. This chain links TRBV28 with TRBJ2-5; 11 nucleotides agree with TRBD1. CDR3 length: 17 amino acids. J was trimmed by 9 bases and V by 2 bases; bases with no gene match: 14. Germline V lookup: CDR1 MDHEN, CDR2 SYDVKM. The CDR3 DNA is TGTGCCAGCAGTTTAAATCGACGGACAGGGGGCTCGTGGGCCCAGTACTTC. Amino acids: CASSLNRRTGGSWAQYF.

This clone was seen only once. This chain connects TRBV28 to TRBJ2-2; 10 bases line up with TRBD1. This CDR3 has 14 amino acids. CDR1 MDHEN and CDR2 SYDVKM come from the germline V gene. After removal of 10 bases from V and 6 bases from J, the junction contained 8 bases not matched to a gene. The CDR3 DNA follows: TGTGCCATTACGACAGGGGGCGCGGCCGGGGAGCTGTTTTTT. It translates to CAITTGGAAGELFF.

The chain carries TRBV27 and TRBJ1-2; possible D gene TRBD1, 5 bases. This CDR3 has 14 residues. Per the germline V gene, CDR1 is MNHEY and CDR2 is SMNVEV (reference sequence). Trimming left V 1 base short and J 8 bases short, with 14 bases between. CDR3 region: CASSLYGADGGYTF. The CDR3 region has the DNA TGTGCCAGCAGTTTATATGGGGCAGACGGCGGCTACACCTTC.

The chain has TRBV29-1 and TRBJ2-3; no clear D gene. Per germline, CDR1 SQVTM and CDR2 ANQGSEA. This CDR3 has 19 residues. Trimming shortened V by 8 bases and J by 2 bases, and 32 bases separated the two germline ends. The CDR3 sequence is CSSWNLFGPIQSVTDTQYF. The CDR3 DNA reads as TGCAGCTCATGGAACCTCTTTGGACCGATTCAATCCGTCACAGATACGCAGTATTTT.

This clone was counted between two and nine times. This same CDR3 is encoded by further DNA sequences in the sample. The V gene is TRBV5-4, the J gene TRBJ2-1, with D tentatively TRBD2 (5 bases). Germline values: CDR1 SGHNT, CDR2 YYREEE (reference sequence). The CDR3 is 16 residues long. Trimming took 0 bases from V and 2 from J, leaving 12 bases between them. Written as DNA, the CDR3 is TGTGCCAGCAGCTTGGAAGGCGGGCCCACCTACAATGAGCAGTTCTTC. Its translation is CASSLEGGPTYNEQFF.

This clone was picked up a small number of times. V gene TRBV6-5 combines with J gene TRBJ2-5; D possibly uses TRBD1 or TRBD2 (5 bases each). CDR1 is MNHEY and CDR2 is SVGAGI in the germline V gene. This CDR3 has 13 residues. V was pared by 6 bases and J by 5 bases, with 13 bases between. The CDR3 protein is CASRGDWGETQYF. The CDR3 DNA sequence: TGTGCCAGCAGGGGGGATTGGGGCGAGACCCAGTACTTC.

The chain couples TRBV5-1 to TRBJ2-2, with 10 nucleotides matching TRBD2. The trim removed 6 bases at V and 0 bases at J, leaving 5 bases unmatched. CDR3 length: 16 amino acids. The V gene's germline CDR1 is SGHRS and CDR2 YFSETQ. This CDR3 is CASTLLAGPNTGELFF. In DNA form, the CDR3 reads TGCGCCAGCACCTTACTAGCGGGGCCGAACACCGGGGAGCTGTTTTTT. Using reference TRBV5-1 and TRBJ2-2 for the parts outside the CDR3, the full variable domain is KAGVTQTPRYLIKTRGQQVTLSCSPISGHRSVSWYQQTPGQGLQFLFEYFSETQRNKGNFPGRFSGRQFSNSRSEMNVSTLELGDSALYLCASTLLAGPNTGELFFGEGSRLTVL.

This chain links TRBV27 with TRBJ1-1; a weak D match, TRBD1 (5 bases). V was trimmed by 0 bases and J by 0 bases, leaving 14 bases between them. CDR3 length: 17 amino acids. Germline CDR1 MNHEY, CDR2 SMNVEV (reference sequence). CDR3 protein: CASSLSRFDSMNTEAFF. In DNA form, the CDR3 reads TGTGCCAGCAGTTTATCGAGGTTTGACAGCATGAACACTGAAGCTTTCTTT.

The rearrangement joins TRBV10-3 to TRBJ2-3; the D call may be TRBD1 or TRBD2 (6 bases each). CDR3 length equals 16 residues. With 4 bases removed from V and 0 bases from J, the gap between germline ends came to 14 bases. CDR1 and CDR2 (germline): ENHRY, SYGVKD. The CDR3 DNA reads as TGTGCCATCAGTGGTAGCTGGGGGGCTAGCACAGATACGCAGTATTTT. Residues: CAISGSWGASTDTQYF.

Only one count was recorded for this clone. This chain uses TRBV7-3 with TRBJ2-5; TRBD2 is a possible D gene (6 bases). V was cut by 1 base and J by 4 bases, with 16 bases left in between. Germline V lookup: CDR1 SGHTA, CDR2 FQGTGA. The CDR3 extends over 16 amino acids. CDR3 nucleotides: TGTGCCAGCAGCTTAAATTCCAGGTCCGGGGGAGAGACCCAGTACTTC. It specifies CASSLNSRSGGETQYF.

The chain employs TRBV24-1 and TRBJ2-1; TRBD2 agrees at 9 bases. Trimming removed 4 bases from V and 4 bases from J; junction bases left unmatched: 10. Germline assignment: CDR1 KGHDR and CDR2 SFDVKD. The CDR3 contains 17 residues. This CDR3 is CATSEGSSSGVYNEQFF. The CDR3 coding sequence is TGTGCCACCAGTGAGGGCTCCTCTAGCGGGGTTTACAATGAGCAGTTCTTC.